The clone carrying this T cell receptor beta chain was observed a few times. Its matching antigen is unknown. Germline values: CDR1 MGHRA, CDR2 YSYEKL. The V and J ends lost 2 bases and 7 bases respectively, with 9 bases between them. The CDR3 runs 13 residues. This record comes from a study of T cells in localized non-small cell lung cancer. Study-level findings and limits: Overall survival was longer when the density of T cells in the blood was higher. In uninvolved adjacent lung, T cell clonality reached its highest value, exceeding tumor.

Clones were read by immunoSEQ multiplex PCR, and TCRdb kept only the in-frame ones, dropping some. The sample has about 35,000 clones, 82% seen once. This clonotype was sampled from an older male donor with stage III squamous cell lung carcinoma. Sequencing used peripheral blood, obtained before any cancer treatment. The chain carries TRBV4-1 and TRBJ2-1; weak D call: TRBD1 (6 bases). The CDR3 DNA reads TGCGCCAGCAGCCAAATAAGGGGGAATGAGCAGTTCTTC. Protein: CASSQIRGNEQFF.